The 32 T cell receptor beta chains presented below share a single source sample, sequenced in a study of T cells in Graves' hyperthyroidism and ophthalmopathy (dated by TCRdb to between 2018 and 2020). The library was generated by multiplex PCR. TCRdb lists the instrument as Illumina HiSeq 2000. The TCR beta CDR3 regions were amplified from the RNA transcripts. The first round of RT-PCR for the TCR CDR3 was performed with the HTBI primer set and the Qiagen OneStep RT-PCR kit. TCRdb itself trimmed the public reads at Q25 with fastp, ran MiXCR and retained productive beta chains. Duplicate CDR3 protein sequences are folded into a single record with the most common DNA and genes. The sample table shows approximately 360,000 distinct CDR3 sequences, and 15% to 18% are seen once. 25% to 30% of the sample goes to the ten largest clones. Sequenced: blood. The receptor set was obtained from a woman between 18 and 30 years old with Graves' hyperthyroidism that later progressed to Graves' ophthalmopathy.

The chain couples TRBV18 to TRBJ2-7; 7 bases agree with TRBD1. V shed 2 bases and J 3 bases; nucleotides not matched to a gene: 7. CDR3 length equals 15 residues. Germline CDR1 is KGHSH and CDR2 is LQKENI. The CDR3 protein is CASSPKQGLGYEQYF. DNA of the CDR3: TGTGCCAGCTCACCAAAACAGGGGTTGGGCTACGAGCAGTACTTC. Variable domain in full (rest from reference TRBV18 and TRBJ2-7): NAGVMQNPRHLVRRRGQEARLRCSPMKGHSHVYWYRQLPEEGLKFMVYLQKENIIDESGMPKERFSAEFPKEGPSILRIQQVVRGDSAAYFCASSPKQGLGYEQYFGPGTRLTVT.

Turning to this clonotype: Being one base from a much bigger clone, this may be a read error. The V and J genes are TRBV12-3 or TRBV12-4 and TRBJ2-5; TRBD2 aligns across 8 bases. Unmatched junction bases numbered 16, after V lost 6 bases and J lost 4 bases. The CDR3 sequence is 17 residues long. The CDR3, as DNA: TGTGCCAGCAGGTTATCCTTTTCCGGGAGGGCCTCAGAGACCCAGTACTTC. It yields the protein CASRLSFSGRASETQYF.

There are many counts of this clonotype. The V call is TRBV28, the J call TRBJ2-7; 10 nucleotides line up with TRBD2. Germline assignment: CDR1 MDHEN and CDR2 SYDVKM. V shed 6 bases, J shed 9 bases, and the junction held 11 bases outside the gene matches. CDR3 length: 14 amino acids. Here the CDR3 reads CASSPTSGVSRQYF. CDR3 coding DNA: TGTGCCAGCAGCCCAACTAGCGGGGTCAGCAGGCAGTACTTC.

The sample holds many counts of this clonotype. The chain has TRBV20-1 and TRBJ2-1; D gene unclear. The V end lost 5 bases, the J end lost 5 bases, and 13 bases lay between the germline ends. The CDR3 covers 13 residues. CDR1 and CDR2 (germline): DFQATT, SNEGSKA (reference sequence). The CDR3 reads CSALRSGNNEQFF. Here the CDR3 DNA reads TGCAGTGCTTTGAGGTCCGGAAACAATGAGCAGTTCTTC.

The rearrangement joins TRBV7-2 to TRBJ2-1; a weak D match, TRBD1 (5 bases). Trimming stripped 3 bases from V and 10 bases from J, with 7 bases between. This CDR3 contains 11 residues. Per germline, CDR1 SGHTA and CDR2 FQGNSA. The CDR3 reads CASSFREEQFF. DNA of the CDR3: TGTGCCAGCAGCTTCAGGGAAGAGCAGTTCTTC.

The table lists this clonotype with many counts. The chain combines TRBV28 with TRBJ1-4; D might be TRBD1 (5 bases). The CDR3 runs 15 residues. The V end lost 4 bases, the J end lost 4 bases, and 13 bases lay between the germline ends. Germline V lookup: CDR1 MDHEN, CDR2 SYDVKM. For the CDR3, the DNA is TGTGCCAGCAGTTCCCGGGGACGGAATAATGAAAAACTGTTTTTT. As protein: CASSSRGRNNEKLFF.

This clonotype was seen only a few times. The rearrangement links TRBV10-1 to TRBJ2-7; D call uncertain. There are 15 residues in the CDR3. The germline V gene encodes CDR1 WNHNN and CDR2 SYGVQD (reference sequence). Trimming removed 3 bases from V and 2 bases from J, with 14 bases in between. CDR3 sequence: CASSDSRSRPYEQYF. As DNA, the CDR3 is TGCGCCAGCAGTGACTCTCGGAGCCGGCCCTACGAGCAGTACTTC.

Only a few counts were recorded for this clonotype. The chain carries TRBV5-1 and TRBJ2-5; the match to TRBD2 covers 7 bases. The trim removed 4 bases at V and 2 bases at J, leaving 8 bases unmatched. Germline CDR1 SGHRS, CDR2 YFSETQ. The CDR3 sequence is 15 residues long. In DNA form, the CDR3 reads TGCGCCAGCAGCCTTTTTCTTAGCGGGCAAGAGACCCAGTACTTC. This encodes CASSLFLSGQETQYF.

The V and J genes are TRBV5-1 and TRBJ2-5; 8 bases are a match to TRBD1. With 4 bases clipped from V and 1 base from J, the junction kept 3 bases outside the gene matches. The CDR3 contains 14 residues. CDR1 is SGHRS, CDR2 YFSETQ, per germline. The DNA for the CDR3 is TGCGCCAGCAGCAGGACAGGGCTCCAAGAGACCCAGTACTTC. This sequence encodes CASSRTGLQETQYF.

The gene calls are TRBV19 and TRBJ2-7; tentative D call: TRBD1 (5 bases). The CDR3 totals 16 residues. Between the trimmed V and J ends, which lost 7 bases and 2 bases, there was a span of 21 bases. Germline V CDR1 and CDR2: LNHDA, SQIVND (reference sequence). The DNA of the CDR3 is TGTGCCAGTAATCCCGTCGCAGGGCGACCAACCTACGAGCAGTACTTC. Encoded protein: CASNPVAGRPTYEQYF.

This clonotype was detected only a few times. The chain has TRBV11-2 and TRBJ1-4, with 10 bases aligning to TRBD1. The germline V gene encodes CDR1 SGHAT and CDR2 FQNNGV. V trimming: 4 bases; J trimming: 8 bases; junction bases outside the gene matches: 7. This CDR3 comprises 15 residues. CDR3 amino acids: CASSSPGQGTEKLFF. CDR3 sequence (DNA): TGTGCCAGCAGCTCTCCGGGACAGGGGACCGAAAAACTGTTTTTT. The complete variable domain, with remaining parts taken from reference TRBV11-2 and TRBJ1-4, reads EAGVAQSPRYKIIEKRQSVAFWCNPISGHATLYWYQQILGQGPKLLIQFQNNGVVDDSQLPKDRFSAERLKGVDSTLKIQPAKLEDSAVYLCASSSPGQGTEKLFFGSGTQLSVL.

This clonotype was seen more than once but under ten times. The V call is TRBV19, the J call TRBJ1-1, with D perhaps matching TRBD1 (6 bases). CDR3 length equals 12 residues. CDR1 and CDR2 from the germline V gene are LNHDA and SQIVND (reference sequence). V shed 6 bases and J shed 6 bases, with 11 bases lying between them. For the CDR3, the DNA is TGTGCCAGTAGGGGGGCCGGACCTGAAGCTTTCTTT. Translated: CASRGAGPEAFF. Using reference TRBV19 and TRBJ1-1 for the parts outside the CDR3, the full variable domain is DGGITQSPKYLFRKEGQNVTLSCEQNLNHDAMYWYRQDPGQGLRLIYYSQIVNDFQKGDIAEGYSVSREKKESFPLTVTSAQKNPTAFYLCASRGAGPEAFFGQGTRLTVV.

About this clonotype: Since a much larger clone is just one base distant, this may be a read error. The chain joins TRBV30 to TRBJ1-2; TRBD1 matches 7 bases. CDR3 length: 15 residues. Germline V gene data show CDR1 as GTSNPN and CDR2 as SVGIG (reference sequence). CDR3 region: CAWTGLRGLDYGYSF. In DNA form, the CDR3 reads TGTGCCTGGACCGGGTTGAGGGGGCTGGACTATGGCTACAGCTTC.

In this sample, this clonotype turned up a few times. A read error may account for a junction end that differs from germline. The V call is TRBV7-7, the J call TRBJ2-5; perhaps TRBD1 as D (5 bases). The CDR3 is 14 residues long. Germline assignment: CDR1 SSHAT and CDR2 FNYEAQ (reference sequence). CDR3 in amino acids: CASSISQGSETQYF. Written as DNA, the CDR3 is TGTGCTAGCAGCATCAGCCAGGGTTCAGAGACCCAGTACTTC.

V and J are TRBV5-4 and TRBJ2-2; 8 bases align to TRBD2. CDR1 and CDR2 from the germline V gene are SGHNT and YYREEE (reference sequence). The CDR3 is made up of 15 amino acids. J was trimmed by 6 bases and V by 4 bases; bases with no gene match: 8. CDR3 sequence: CASSTRAGAPGELFF. The CDR3 DNA is TGTGCCAGCAGCACCCGAGCGGGAGCTCCCGGGGAGCTGTTTTTT.

This clonotype came up a few times. The chain combines TRBV10-1 with TRBJ2-2; no firm D call. CDR1 and CDR2 from the germline V gene are WNHNN and SYGVQD (reference sequence). The CDR3 is 14 residues long. V was cut by 7 bases and J by 0 bases, with 9 bases left in between. The CDR3 reads CASTTDANTGELFF. The CDR3, as DNA: TGCGCCAGCACGACGGACGCGAACACCGGGGAGCTGTTTTTT.

This clonotype was counted between two and nine times. This rearrangement joins TRBV6-4 to TRBJ1-1; no clear D. Per the germline V gene, CDR1 is MRHNA and CDR2 is SNTAGT. This CDR3 spans 11 amino acids. V was pared by 6 bases and J by 6 bases, with 8 bases between. Here the CDR3 reads CASREVSEAFF. The CDR3 DNA sequence: TGTGCCAGCAGGGAGGTCTCTGAAGCTTTCTTT.

The chain couples TRBV4-2 to TRBJ2-1, with TRBD1 matching over 8 bases. After removal of 5 bases from V and 10 bases from J, the junction contained 13 bases not matched to a gene. Germline CDR1 LGHNA, CDR2 YNFKEQ. The CDR3 has 15 amino acids. DNA of the CDR3: TGTGCCAGCAGCTCAGCCGGGACAGGTATTTTGGAGCAGTTCTTC. Protein sequence: CASSSAGTGILEQFF.

This clonotype was seen more than once but under ten times. The V gene is TRBV7-8, the J gene TRBJ1-6; D not resolved. V was trimmed by 1 base and J by 9 bases, leaving 13 bases between them. The germline gives CDR1 SGHVS, CDR2 FQNEAQ. The CDR3 is 15 residues long. Written as DNA, the CDR3 is TGTGCCAGCAGCTTAGGTGCGGGAAGGACTTCACCCCTCCACTTT. This sequence encodes CASSLGAGRTSPLHF.

This clonotype has just one count. The CDR3 nucleotides read TGTGCCATCAGCGCAGCGGGAGGAGGGTACGAGCAGTACTTC. Translated, it gives CAISAAGGGYEQYF. The chain joins TRBV10-3 to TRBJ2-7, with 9 bases lining up with TRBD2. Trimming cost V 6 bases and J 4 bases; bases outside gene matches: 7. Germline V gene data show CDR1 as ENHRY and CDR2 as SYGVKD. This CDR3 spans 14 amino acids.

This clonotype has at least ten counts. The chain has TRBV18 and TRBJ2-1; D gene unclear. CDR1 is KGHSH and CDR2 is LQKENI in the germline V gene. V lost 3 bases and J 0 bases, leaving 9 bases between the germline ends. The CDR3 has 15 residues. The CDR3 DNA follows: TGTGCCAGCTCACCTCTGAGAAGCTCCTACAATGAGCAGTTCTTC. It specifies CASSPLRSSYNEQFF.

This clonotype was counted many times. The CDR3: CSARAPTAGNTEAFF. The CDR3 nucleotides read TGCAGTGCTAGGGCCCCGACCGCGGGGAACACTGAAGCTTTCTTT. The V and J genes are TRBV20-1 and TRBJ1-1; no clear D. This CDR3 has 15 amino acids. The V end lost 3 bases, the J end lost 1 base, and 15 bases lay between the germline ends. The germline CDR1 and CDR2 sequences are DFQATT and SNEGSKA (reference sequence).

This clonotype appeared a few times. The gene calls are TRBV27 and TRBJ2-1; TRBD2 matches 7 bases. The V gene's germline CDR1 is MNHEY and CDR2 SMNVEV (reference sequence). The CDR3 spans 14 residues. J gave up 12 bases and V 4 bases, and 12 bases lay outside the gene matches. DNA of the CDR3: TGTGCCAGCAGTTCCGGCACGGGGGTAGCGGGGCAGTTCTTC. Encoded protein: CASSSGTGVAGQFF.

The gene calls are TRBV6-1 and TRBJ2-7; perhaps D is TRBD1 or TRBD2 (5 bases each). The CDR3 spans 16 residues. Per the germline V gene, CDR1 is MNHNS and CDR2 is SASEGT. Trimming removed 6 bases from V and 0 bases from J, with 18 bases in between. CDR3 sequence (DNA): TGTGCCAGCAGATCGACCGGGACGCCTAGCTCCTACGAGCAGTACTTC. This codes for CASRSTGTPSSYEQYF.

Details on this clonotype: A much bigger clone sits one base away, suggesting this may be a read error. This chain links TRBV11-2 with TRBJ1-5, with 7 positions matching TRBD1. Trimming cost V 6 bases and J 0 bases; bases outside gene matches: 11. The germline gives CDR1 SGHAT, CDR2 FQNNGV. The length of the CDR3 is 17 residues. The CDR3: CASSLGTDTYSNQPQHF. CDR3 DNA: TGTGCCAGCAGTCTTGGGACAGATACCTATAGCAATCAGCCCCAGCATTTT.

This clonotype was picked up a small number of times. The gene calls are TRBV7-9 and TRBJ2-2; D perhaps matches TRBD2 (5 bases). Germline CDR1 and CDR2: SEHNR and FQNEAQ (reference sequence). This CDR3 has 15 residues. V lost 0 bases and J 4 bases, leaving 9 bases between the germline ends. In DNA, the CDR3 is TGTGCCAGCAGCTTAGCGGGAGCGGTCACCGGGGAGCTGTTTTTT. Amino acid sequence: CASSLAGAVTGELFF.

The chain recombines TRBV24-1 with TRBJ2-2, with TRBD1 matching over 11 bases. Germline V gene data show CDR1 as KGHDR and CDR2 as SFDVKD. This CDR3 is built from 17 residues. After removal of 11 bases from V and 7 bases from J, the junction contained 17 bases not matched to a gene. This CDR3 is CAISARGQGAIGGELFF. In DNA, the CDR3 is TGTGCCATCAGCGCTCGCGGACAGGGGGCAATAGGCGGGGAGCTGTTTTTT.

The V gene is TRBV7-9, the J gene TRBJ2-7; TRBD2 agrees at 12 bases. Per germline, CDR1 SEHNR and CDR2 FQNEAQ (reference sequence). There are 19 residues in the CDR3. V lost 1 base, J lost 1 base, and 11 bases stayed unmatched. The CDR3 DNA sequence: TGTGCCAGCAGCTTAGTACGCCTAGCGGGAGGGAGGTGGTCCTACGAGCAGTACTTC. It translates to CASSLVRLAGGRWSYEQYF.

This clonotype came up many times. DNA of the CDR3: TGTGCCAGCAGCTTGGATGGAGGGAACCTGCCCTACGAGCAGTACTTC. Translation gives CASSLDGGNLPYEQYF. V is TRBV5-6 and J is TRBJ2-7, with D perhaps TRBD2 (6 bases). The CDR3 is made up of 16 amino acids. V gave up 0 bases and J gave up 2 bases, with 15 bases separating them. Germline loops: CDR1 SGHDT, CDR2 YYEEEE.

Details on this clonotype: At one of its ends the junction is not consistent with the germline gene, which may arise from a read error. This chain uses TRBV5-8 with TRBJ1-1, with a possible D match to TRBD1 (6 bases). This CDR3 has 16 residues. CDR1 is SGHTS and CDR2 is YDEGEE in the germline V gene. In DNA, the CDR3 is TGTGCCAGCCGCCCTGGGGAGGGACACTGGAACCCTGAAGCTTTCTTT. Residues: CASRPGEGHWNPEAFF.

This sequence joins TRBV30 and TRBJ2-3; perhaps TRBD2 as D (6 bases). The CDR3 covers 17 residues. Trimming removed 0 bases from V and 4 bases from J, with 20 bases in between. Germline V CDR1 and CDR2: GTSNPN, SVGIG (reference sequence). The CDR3 nucleotides are TGTGCCTGGAGTGTATACGGGACCGGGAGAATTTCAGATACGCAGTATTTT. It is translated as CAWSVYGTGRISDTQYF.

This clonotype was counted a few times. The chain uses TRBV20-1 and TRBJ2-5; D is unclear. Trimming took off 6 bases at V and 0 bases at J, with 14 bases between the two ends. The CDR3 runs to 14 residues. Germline V gene lookup returns CDR1 DFQATT and CDR2 SNEGSKA (reference sequence). The CDR3 DNA reads as TGCAGTGCCCCCAGCTTAGTAAACCAAGAGACCCAGTACTTC. Translated, it gives CSAPSLVNQETQYF.